This T cell receptor beta chain appears in the sequencing data of a study of blood T cell repertoires in COVID-19. Study-level information: T cells, B-cell-depleted T cells, or PBMCs supplied cDNA or gDNA.

The CDR3 totals 16 residues. The authors' processing: Counts of nucleated cells, estimated from reference gene primer amplification, were obtained. Here immunoSEQ multiplex PCR was the method, and the copy in TCRdb shows in-frame clones only, minus some. The V and J calls and clone size come from that table; D and trimming were worked out from the DNA. Of 150,000 to 200,000 clones detected, 88% appear once; the ten largest clones hold under 5%. The sample was peripheral blood. The rearrangement joins TRBV1 to TRBJ2-1; the table's D call, TRBD1, has no DNA check behind it. TRBV1 is labeled a pseudogene. This receptor was identified in a human donor in a cohort sampled during active COVID-19. DNA of the CDR3: TGCACCAGCAGCCAAGACCTGGGACAGGGTAGAAATGAGCAGTTCTTC. This encodes CTSSQDLGQGRNEQFF.